These 25 T cell receptor beta chains originate from one sample sequenced in a study of cytomegalovirus exposure and HLA in healthy donors. PCR was performed using 60 Vbeta and 13 Jbeta primers. This table comes from immunoSEQ multiplex PCR, and its TCRdb copy is limited to in-frame clones, with some not included. Among around 83,000 clones listed, around 80% were seen once. The sequencing input was PBMCs. The receptors stem from a male donor in good health and CMV-seropositive.

The chain joins TRBV7-2 to TRBJ2-7, with a possible D match to TRBD2 (5 bases). The CDR3 is 15 amino acids. The germline V gene has CDR1 SGHTA and CDR2 FQGNSA. Trimming pared 5 bases from V and 5 bases from J, leaving 19 bases between. The CDR3 loop is CASSALGLRRHEQYF. The DNA for the CDR3 is TGTGCCAGCAGCGCCCTTGGACTTCGCAGACACGAGCAGTACTTC.

The rearrangement links TRBV5-1 to TRBJ2-2; D not certain. CDR1 is SGHRS and CDR2 is YFSETQ in the germline V gene. CDR3 size: 14 residues. The V end was cut by 1 base, the J end by 3 bases, with 7 bases between. CDR3 bases: TGCGCCAGCAGCTTGACTTTCGACACCGGGGAGCTGTTTTTT. It yields the protein CASSLTFDTGELFF.

This rearrangement joins TRBV28 to TRBJ1-3; unclear D gene. V was trimmed by 4 bases and J by 4 bases, leaving 20 bases between them. The CDR3 has 17 residues. CDR1 is MDHEN, CDR2 SYDVKM, per germline. CDR3: CASSSILGGRRGNTIYF. The DNA of the CDR3 is TGTGCCAGCAGTTCCATCCTAGGCGGGAGGAGGGGAAACACCATATATTTT.

The chain links TRBV10-1 to TRBJ1-2; 7 bases fit TRBD1. CDR1 is WNHNN and CDR2 is SYGVQD in the germline V gene (reference sequence). This CDR3 spans 13 amino acids. Trimming took 6 bases from V and 5 from J; bases not matched to a gene: 6. The CDR3 region has the DNA TGCGCCAGCAGCGACGGGACAGAATATGGCTACACCTTC. This translates into CASSDGTEYGYTF.

The V call is TRBV10-3, the J call TRBJ2-7; D not certain. CDR1 and CDR2 (germline): ENHRY, SYGVKD. V gave up 4 bases and J gave up 7 bases, with 11 bases separating them. CDR3 length: 12 residues. CDR3 amino acids: CAISASVGEQYF. The CDR3 DNA reads TGTGCCATCAGTGCCTCGGTCGGGGAGCAGTACTTC.

The chain links TRBV25-1 to TRBJ2-5, with D hard to call. The length of the CDR3 is 12 residues. V lost 0 bases and J 5 bases, leaving 4 bases between the germline ends. CDR1 MGHDK and CDR2 SYGVNS come from the germline V gene. CDR3 sequence reads: CASSEYMETQYF. The CDR3, as DNA: TGTGCCAGCAGTGAATATATGGAGACCCAGTACTTC.

This chain joins TRBV11-2 and TRBJ1-1; no firm D call. Germline lookup yields CDR1 SGHAT and CDR2 FQNNGV. The CDR3 extends over 13 amino acids. V dropped 9 bases and J dropped 6 bases, with 17 bases sitting between them. CDR3 sequence: CASRQVRAAEAFF. CDR3 coding DNA: TGTGCCAGTCGCCAGGTGAGGGCTGCTGAAGCTTTCTTT.

The chain combines TRBV6-1 with TRBJ2-3, with TRBD2 matching 9 bases. V lost 5 bases and J lost 7; bases outside the gene matches: 10. This CDR3 spans 15 amino acids. Germline values: CDR1 MNHNS, CDR2 SASEGT. The CDR3 is CASSPKAGGTNTQYF. The DNA of the CDR3 is TGTGCCAGCAGTCCAAAAGCGGGGGGCACGAATACGCAGTATTTT.

The genes are TRBV28 and TRBJ2-5; D may be TRBD2 (6 bases). The J call is uncertain, as TRBJ2-7 better fits the DNA end. Germline V gives CDR1 MDHEN, CDR2 SYDVKM. CDR3 length: 13 residues. The CDR3 nucleotides are TGTGCCAGCAGGTGGGAGGCCAGCTACGAGCAGTACTTC. The encoded protein is CASRWEASYEQYF.

This clone has just a few counts. The genes are TRBV2 and TRBJ1-1; D possibly corresponds to TRBD1 (6 bases). V was cut by 6 bases and J by 3 bases, with 14 bases left in between. The CDR3 is 14 amino acids. CDR1 is SNHLY, CDR2 FYNNEI, per germline. CDR3: CASRPQGGDTEAFF. CDR3 DNA: TGTGCCAGCAGGCCACAGGGTGGGGACACTGAAGCTTTCTTT.

This clone was observed a handful of times. J is TRBJ2-3 and V is TRBV14; TRBD1 agrees at 9 bases. This CDR3 region has 15 residues. Unmatched junction bases numbered 3, after V lost 5 bases and J lost 0 bases. The V gene's germline CDR1 is SGHDN and CDR2 FVKESK. CDR3 coding DNA: TGTGCCAGCAGCGAGGGACAGGGTAGCACAGATACGCAGTATTTT. As protein: CASSEGQGSTDTQYF.

This clone has only one observation. The rearrangement joins TRBV6-5 to TRBJ2-1; the D is unclear. With 5 bases removed from V and 7 bases from J, the gap between germline ends came to 6 bases. The CDR3 extends over 11 amino acids. From germline, CDR1 is MNHEY and CDR2 SVGAGI. The CDR3 nucleotides read TGTGCCAGCAGTGGGCAAAATGAGCAGTTCTTC. Its protein product is CASSGQNEQFF.

The chain carries TRBV6-1 and TRBJ2-7; 12 bases match TRBD2. Per the germline V gene, CDR1 is MNHNS and CDR2 is SASEGT. J was trimmed by 2 bases and V by 4 bases; bases with no gene match: 9. The CDR3 has 17 amino acids. CDR3 coding DNA: TGTGCCAGCAGTGGAGATAGACTAGCGGGAGTACCCTACGAGCAGTACTTC. It specifies CASSGDRLAGVPYEQYF.

The gene calls are TRBV11-1 and TRBJ2-1; TRBD2 matches at 7 bases. CDR1 and CDR2 from the germline V gene are SGHAT and FQDESV (reference sequence). The CDR3 runs 14 residues. Germline trimming cut 2 bases from V and 7 bases from J; bases unmatched to any gene: 5. Written as DNA, the CDR3 is TGTGCCAGCAGCTTACTGATAGCGGGTAATGAGCAGTTCTTC. The encoded protein is CASSLLIAGNEQFF. The whole variable domain, filled in from reference TRBV11-1 and TRBJ2-1, reads EAEVAQSPRYKITEKSQAVAFWCDPISGHATLYWYRQILGQGPELLVQFQDESVVDDSQLPKDRFSAERLKGVDSTLKIQPAELGDSAMYLCASSLLIAGNEQFFGPGTRLTVL.

The chain couples TRBV7-9 to TRBJ2-5; TRBD2 matches at 7 bases. Losses at the gene ends were 5 bases for V and 7 bases for J; bases not matched to a gene: 10. The CDR3 totals 14 residues. Per the germline V gene, CDR1 is SEHNR and CDR2 is FQNEAQ (reference sequence). CDR3 bases: TGTGCCAGCAGCGCAGGCACGGGAGGCGGGACCCAGTACTTC. It encodes CASSAGTGGGTQYF.

V gene TRBV27 combines with J gene TRBJ2-7, with 7 bases that match TRBD2. V lost 6 bases, J lost 1 base, and 3 bases stayed unmatched. The CDR3 loop spans 13 amino acids. Germline V gene lookup returns CDR1 MNHEY and CDR2 SMNVEV (reference sequence). The CDR3 is CASSASGSYEQYF. In nucleotides, the CDR3 is TGTGCCAGCAGCGCTAGCGGATCCTACGAGCAGTACTTC.

In its sample, this clone was seen a few times. The chain is built from TRBV30 and TRBJ1-6; D not resolved. The CDR3 covers 16 residues. CDR1 GTSNPN and CDR2 SVGIG come from the germline V gene (reference sequence). Trimming pared 0 bases from V and 4 bases from J, leaving 13 bases between. The CDR3 loop reads CAWSVLQVDYNSPLHF. CDR3 DNA sequence: TGTGCCTGGAGTGTATTGCAGGTCGATTATAATTCACCCCTCCACTTT.

This chain joins TRBV28 and TRBJ1-2, with D hard to call. This CDR3 is 13 amino acids long. V shed 6 bases and J shed 1 base, with 9 bases lying between them. Germline V gene data show CDR1 as MDHEN and CDR2 as SYDVKM. The CDR3 DNA sequence: TGTGCCAGCAGAGCCCACAGTAACTATGGCTACACCTTC. Residues: CASRAHSNYGYTF.

The rearrangement uses TRBV7-9 and TRBJ2-5; 12 bases align to TRBD2. The CDR3 extends over 17 amino acids. Per the germline V gene, CDR1 is SEHNR and CDR2 is FQNEAQ (reference sequence). V shed 5 bases, J shed 7 bases, and the junction held 14 bases outside the gene matches. The CDR3 protein is CASSREASGRATGTQYF. Written as DNA, the CDR3 is TGTGCCAGCAGCCGAGAGGCTAGCGGGAGGGCCACGGGGACCCAGTACTTC.

The chain uses TRBV2 and TRBJ1-2; TRBD1 agrees at 12 bases. From germline, CDR1 is SNHLY and CDR2 FYNNEI. The CDR3 runs to 15 residues. V was pared by 1 base and J by 6 bases, with 3 bases of the junction left unmatched. CDR3 amino acids: CASSEGGTGGHGYTF. CDR3 sequence (DNA): TGTGCCAGCAGTGAAGGAGGGACAGGGGGCCATGGCTACACCTTC.

V and J are TRBV27 and TRBJ1-1; TRBD1 is a possible D gene (5 bases). The CDR3 totals 15 residues. Per germline, CDR1 MNHEY and CDR2 SMNVEV (reference sequence). Deletions cut 2 bases from V and 1 base from J, with 11 bases between. CDR3 DNA: TGTGCCAGCAGTTTAAGGGGCCCGACGAACACTGAAGCTTTCTTT. Protein sequence: CASSLRGPTNTEAFF.

The chain carries TRBV25-1 and TRBJ2-1, with D unresolved. Germline-derived CDR1 and CDR2 are MGHDK and SYGVNS. Between the trimmed V and J ends, which lost 8 bases and 2 bases, there was a span of 13 bases. The CDR3 is 14 amino acids. This chain's CDR3 is CASQYSETYNEQFF. As DNA, the CDR3 is TGTGCCAGCCAATACTCCGAAACCTACAATGAGCAGTTCTTC.

The rearrangement joins TRBV28 to TRBJ1-2; 12 bases match TRBD1. The CDR3 spans 17 residues. CDR1 is MDHEN and CDR2 is SYDVKM in the germline V gene. With 3 bases clipped from V and 0 bases from J, the junction kept 5 bases outside the gene matches. CDR3 in amino acids: CASSLGQGALANYGYTF. The CDR3 coding sequence is TGTGCCAGCAGTTTGGGACAGGGGGCGTTAGCTAACTATGGCTACACCTTC.

V gene TRBV7-2 combines with J gene TRBJ2-2; a possible D gene is TRBD2 (6 bases). The CDR3 has 17 residues. Germline V gene lookup returns CDR1 SGHTA and CDR2 FQGNSA. V was clipped by 2 bases and J by 7 bases, with 20 bases between them. The chain's CDR3 is CASSLRSPGLTVGELFF. DNA for the CDR3: TGTGCCAGCAGCTTAAGATCCCCGGGACTGACGGTCGGGGAGCTGTTTTTT.

The chain links TRBV5-1 to TRBJ1-1, with 8 bases fitting TRBD1. Trimming cost V 0 bases and J 1 base; bases outside gene matches: 2. CDR1 and CDR2 (germline): SGHRS, YFSETQ. CDR3 length equals 15 residues. CDR3 loop: CASSLVDRENTEAFF. The CDR3 DNA sequence: TGCGCCAGCAGCTTGGTGGACAGGGAGAACACTGAAGCTTTCTTT.